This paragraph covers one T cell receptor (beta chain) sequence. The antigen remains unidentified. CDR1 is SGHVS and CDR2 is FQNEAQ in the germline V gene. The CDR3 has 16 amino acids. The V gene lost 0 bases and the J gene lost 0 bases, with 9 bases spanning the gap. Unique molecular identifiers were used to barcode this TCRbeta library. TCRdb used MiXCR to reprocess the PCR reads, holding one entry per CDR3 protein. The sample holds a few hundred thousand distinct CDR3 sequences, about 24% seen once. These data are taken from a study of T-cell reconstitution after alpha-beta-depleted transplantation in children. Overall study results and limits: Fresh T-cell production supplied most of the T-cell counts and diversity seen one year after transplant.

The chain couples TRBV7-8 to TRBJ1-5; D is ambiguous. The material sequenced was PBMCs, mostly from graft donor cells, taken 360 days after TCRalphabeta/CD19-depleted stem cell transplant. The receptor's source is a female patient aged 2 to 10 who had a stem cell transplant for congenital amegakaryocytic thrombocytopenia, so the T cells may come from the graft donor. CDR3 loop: CASSLAPVDSNQPQHF. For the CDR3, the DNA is TGTGCCAGCAGCTTAGCGCCCGTCGATAGCAATCAGCCCCAGCATTTT. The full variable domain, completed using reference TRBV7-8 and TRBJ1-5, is GAGVSQSPRYKVAKRGQDVALRCDPISGHVSLFWYQQALGQGPEFLTYFQNEAQLDKSGLPSDRFFAERPEGSVSTLKIQRTQQEDSAVYLCASSLAPVDSNQPQHFGDGTRLSIL.